The 19 T cell receptor beta chains below come from one sample, sequenced in a study of cytomegalovirus exposure and HLA in healthy donors. Libraries were prepared by immunoSEQ multiplex PCR; TCRdb keeps only in-frame clonotypes and omits some of them. The table shows 85,000 to 90,000 clones, with approximately 96% occurring only once. The sample consisted of PBMCs. The receptors come from a man between 18 and 35 years old in good health and CMV-seronegative.

This clone was observed once. The V call is TRBV7-9, the J call TRBJ2-7; D is unclear. Germline values: CDR1 SEHNR, CDR2 FQNEAQ (reference sequence). V dropped 0 bases and J dropped 4 bases, with 13 bases sitting between them. The CDR3 runs to 15 residues. CDR3 sequence reads: CASSLAQVPPYEQYF. Written as DNA, the CDR3 is TGTGCCAGCAGCTTAGCCCAGGTACCCCCTTACGAGCAGTACTTC.

This chain connects TRBV5-1 to TRBJ2-5, with 7 nucleotides matching TRBD2. Germline assignment: CDR1 SGHRS and CDR2 YFSETQ. With V trimmed by 0 bases and J by 0 bases, 2 bases remained unmatched. This CDR3 spans 15 amino acids. The CDR3 is CASSLGGTNQETQYF. The CDR3 coding sequence is TGCGCCAGCAGCTTGGGGGGGACTAACCAAGAGACCCAGTACTTC.

The rearrangement joins TRBV15 to TRBJ2-5, with TRBD1 matching over 7 bases. CDR1 and CDR2 (germline): LNHNV, YYDKDF (reference sequence). After removal of 1 base from V and 3 bases from J, the junction contained 2 bases not matched to a gene. CDR3 length: 14 amino acids. The CDR3 DNA reads TGTGCCACCAGCAGAGGGGGGACAGAAGAGACCCAGTACTTC. Translating gives CATSRGGTEETQYF.

The chain couples TRBV5-1 to TRBJ2-5, with D tentatively TRBD2 (5 bases). This CDR3 comprises 16 residues. V lost 4 bases to trimming and J lost 2 bases, with 18 bases between them. The germline CDR1 and CDR2 sequences are SGHRS and YFSETQ. The CDR3 loop reads CASSPGRGSDQETQYF. CDR3 nucleotides: TGCGCCAGCAGCCCGGGCCGCGGGTCGGATCAAGAGACCCAGTACTTC. Drawing the rest from reference TRBV5-1 and TRBJ2-5, the complete variable domain is KAGVTQTPRYLIKTRGQQVTLSCSPISGHRSVSWYQQTPGQGLQFLFEYFSETQRNKGNFPGRFSGRQFSNSRSEMNVSTLELGDSALYLCASSPGRGSDQETQYFGPGTRLLVL.

The rearrangement uses TRBV7-9 and TRBJ2-1; tentatively, D is TRBD2 (6 bases). The CDR3 has 12 amino acids. Trimming pared 2 bases from V and 9 bases from J, leaving 8 bases between. In germline, CDR1 is SEHNR, CDR2 FQNEAQ (reference sequence). CDR3 nucleotides: TGTGCCAGCAGCTTATGGGGACTTGAGCAGTTCTTC. Amino acid sequence: CASSLWGLEQFF. The whole variable domain, remainder taken from reference TRBV7-9 and TRBJ2-1, is DTGVSQNPRHKITKRGQNVTFRCDPISEHNRLYWYRQTLGQGPEFLTYFQNEAQLEKSRLLSDRFSAERPKGSFSTLEIQRTEQGDSAMYLCASSLWGLEQFFGPGTRLTVL.

The chain recombines TRBV6-5 with TRBJ1-4; no firm D call. The length of the CDR3 is 15 residues. Trimming took off 6 bases at V and 5 bases at J, with 16 bases between the two ends. Germline values: CDR1 MNHEY, CDR2 SVGAGI. CDR3: CASSPGLERNEKLFF. In DNA form, the CDR3 reads TGTGCCAGCAGCCCCGGACTAGAAAGGAATGAAAAACTGTTTTTT.

This chain uses TRBV28 with TRBJ2-7, with D possibly being TRBD1 (6 bases). The V gene lost 8 bases and the J gene lost 5 bases, with 13 bases spanning the gap. In germline, CDR1 is MDHEN, CDR2 SYDVKM. The CDR3 is made up of 12 amino acids. The CDR3 loop is CASVKDSDEQYF. DNA for the CDR3: TGTGCCAGCGTAAAGGACAGCGACGAGCAGTACTTC.

The J gene is TRBJ2-1, the V gene TRBV7-9; TRBD2 is a possible D gene (5 bases). Germline V gene lookup returns CDR1 SEHNR and CDR2 FQNEAQ (reference sequence). The germline V and J ends were trimmed by 1 base and 6 bases, with 19 bases remaining between them. The CDR3 has 17 residues. The CDR3 DNA is TGTGCCAGCAGCTTAGGACTGCGGGCGTACCCAAGCAATGAGCAGTTCTTC. The encoded protein is CASSLGLRAYPSNEQFF.

This clone occurred once. This sequence joins TRBV2 and TRBJ2-5; TRBD2 matches at 8 bases. V gave up 1 base and J gave up 4 bases; unmatched junction bases: 5. The germline V gene encodes CDR1 SNHLY and CDR2 FYNNEI. This CDR3 has 15 residues. CDR3 sequence (DNA): TGTGCCAGCAGTGAAGGCAGCGGGAGCCCAGAGACCCAGTACTTC. This translates into CASSEGSGSPETQYF.

The chain joins TRBV11-2 to TRBJ2-6; unclear D gene. There are 15 residues in the CDR3. With 6 bases removed from V and 1 base from J, the gap between germline ends came to 10 bases. Germline CDR1 SGHAT, CDR2 FQNNGV. The CDR3 region has the DNA TGTGCCAGCAGATCCCCAGGATCTGGGGCCAACGTCCTGACTTTC. As protein: CASRSPGSGANVLTF.

The rearrangement links TRBV10-1 to TRBJ2-1; 14 bases fit TRBD2. CDR1 is WNHNN and CDR2 is SYGVQD in the germline V gene (reference sequence). V was clipped by 6 bases and J by 6 bases; unmatched bases: 7. The CDR3 length is 16 residues. CDR3 in DNA: TGCGCCAGCAGAGGGACTAGCGGGAGTCTTTTCAATGAGCAGTTCTTC. As protein: CASRGTSGSLFNEQFF.

V is TRBV4-2 and J is TRBJ2-1; 15 nucleotides align to TRBD2. This CDR3 has 16 amino acids. Germline assignment: CDR1 LGHNA and CDR2 YNFKEQ. Germline trimming cut 1 base from V and 7 bases from J; bases unmatched to any gene: 2. The CDR3 DNA reads as TGTGCCAGCAGCCAAGCCGGACTAGCGGGAGGGAATGAGCAGTTCTTC. Translation: CASSQAGLAGGNEQFF.

This sequence joins TRBV9 and TRBJ2-7; unclear D gene. Germline V gene lookup returns CDR1 SGDLS and CDR2 YYNGEE. The CDR3 contains 14 residues. V shed 4 bases and J shed 2 bases, with 13 bases lying between them. The CDR3 is CASSLGSRPYEQYF. The CDR3 region has the DNA TGTGCCAGCAGCCTCGGTTCTAGACCCTACGAGCAGTACTTC.

This chain joins TRBV21-1 and TRBJ1-2; the table calls TRBD1, which could not be checked here. TRBV21-1 is a pseudogene segment. This CDR3 is built from 14 residues. The CDR3 region has the DNA TGTGCCAGCAGCAAAGGCGACAGGGAGTCGGGCTACACCTTC. It is translated as CASSKGDRESGYTF.

Comments on this clone: One junction end disagrees with the germline gene, perhaps due to a read error. The chain couples TRBV5-1 to TRBJ2-7; 8 nucleotides agree with TRBD2. This CDR3 is built from 15 residues. CDR1 SGHRS and CDR2 YFSETQ come from the germline V gene. The CDR3, as DNA: TGCGCCAGCAGTTTGGTTGGGGGACTAGAGTCCGAGCAGTACTTC. This translates into CASSLVGGLESEQYF.

The chain employs TRBV28 and TRBJ1-1; D may be TRBD1 (6 bases). Germline loops: CDR1 MDHEN, CDR2 SYDVKM. The CDR3 loop spans 12 amino acids. V dropped 8 bases and J dropped 7 bases, with 14 bases sitting between them. The CDR3 here is CASRPTGLEAFF. The CDR3, as DNA: TGTGCCAGCCGCCCGACAGGACTTGAAGCTTTCTTT.

The chain combines TRBV5-1 with TRBJ2-5; D not resolved. V lost 2 bases and J 4 bases, leaving 3 bases between the germline ends. Germline CDR1 and CDR2: SGHRS and YFSETQ. The CDR3 totals 11 residues. The CDR3 sequence is CASSFGETQYF. The CDR3, as DNA: TGCGCCAGCAGCTTCGGAGAGACCCAGTACTTC.

The chain is built from TRBV6-4 and TRBJ2-2; no firm D call. Germline V gene data show CDR1 as MRHNA and CDR2 as SNTAGT. Trimming shortened V by 0 bases and J by 5 bases, and 16 bases separated the two germline ends. The CDR3 spans 17 residues. CDR3 amino acids: CASSDSSRSGVTGELFF. CDR3 nucleotides: TGTGCCAGCAGTGACTCTTCCAGGTCAGGTGTAACCGGGGAGCTGTTTTTT.

The rearrangement links TRBV25-1 to TRBJ1-5, with D perhaps TRBD1 (5 bases). The CDR3 consists of 13 residues. Germline-derived CDR1 and CDR2 are MGHDK and SYGVNS. The V end lost 6 bases, the J end lost 5 bases, and 11 bases lay between the germline ends. The CDR3 here is CASSEQGYQPQHF. DNA of the CDR3: TGTGCCAGCAGCGAGCAGGGATATCAGCCCCAGCATTTT.